The 17 T cell receptor beta chains listed next were all sequenced from one sample in a study of T cell responses to AZD1222 COVID-19 vaccine. The method was immunoSEQ multiplex PCR; TCRdb's version includes in-frame clones alone and lacks a portion of them. This table has 75,000 to 95,000 clones, 70% to 90% appearing once. Sequencing was performed on peripheral blood, taken on day 0 of AZD1222 vaccination. Source of these receptors: an adult in good health.

The sample holds one count of this clone. The chain joins TRBV7-9 to TRBJ2-1; D assignment may be TRBD1 or TRBD2 (5 bases each). CDR1 and CDR2 (germline): SEHNR, FQNEAQ (reference sequence). The V gene lost 5 bases and the J gene lost 1 base, with 12 bases spanning the gap. This CDR3 spans 15 amino acids. CDR3 nucleotides: TGTGCCAGCAGCCTCCTTGGGGGTTCCTACAATGAGCAGTTCTTC. Protein: CASSLLGGSYNEQFF. Supplemented by reference TRBV7-9 and TRBJ2-1, the full variable domain reads DTGVSQNPRHKITKRGQNVTFRCDPISEHNRLYWYRQTLGQGPEFLTYFQNEAQLEKSRLLSDRFSAERPKGSFSTLEIQRTEQGDSAMYLCASSLLGGSYNEQFFGPGTRLTVL.

The chain recombines TRBV10-2 with TRBJ2-7; the D gene is possibly TRBD2 (7 bases). With 3 bases removed from V and 0 bases from J, the gap between germline ends came to 9 bases. Germline-derived CDR1 and CDR2 are WSHSY and SAAADI. There are 14 residues in the CDR3. CDR3 amino acids: CASSEAGHSYEQYF. CDR3 bases: TGCGCCAGCAGTGAAGCGGGACACTCCTACGAGCAGTACTTC.

This clone was seen a few times. CDR3 nucleotides: TGTGCTAGTGGTTTGGACGGTGGGAAACTGTTTTTT. Translating it yields CASGLDGGKLFF. The chain uses TRBV12-5 and TRBJ1-4; D unresolved. V dropped 1 base and J dropped 11 bases, with 8 bases sitting between them. CDR3 length equals 12 residues. The V gene's germline CDR1 is LGHNT and CDR2 FRNRAP. Complete variable domain (other parts from reference TRBV12-5 and TRBJ1-4): DARVTQTPRHKVTEMGQEVTMRCQPILGHNTVFWYRQTMMQGLELLAYFRNRAPLDDSGMPKDRFSAEMPDATLATLKIQPSEPRDSAVYFCASGLDGGKLFFGSGTQLSVL.

The chain has TRBV5-1 and TRBJ1-1; the match to TRBD1 covers 7 bases. Germline V gene data show CDR1 as SGHRS and CDR2 as YFSETQ. CDR3 size: 15 residues. V was pared by 5 bases and J by 0 bases, with 7 bases of the junction left unmatched. The CDR3 DNA reads TGCGCCAGCAGGGCCCCGGGACAGATGAACACTGAAGCTTTCTTT. As protein: CASRAPGQMNTEAFF.

The chain uses TRBV4-3 and TRBJ2-5; D is possibly TRBD1 (5 bases). Trimming shortened V by 4 bases and J by 5 bases, and 17 bases separated the two germline ends. Germline assignment: CDR1 LGHNA and CDR2 YSLEER. The CDR3 is made up of 15 amino acids. Here the CDR3 reads CASSLTAGHLETQYF. The CDR3 DNA reads TGCGCCAGCAGCCTCACCGCTGGACATTTGGAGACCCAGTACTTC.

This rearrangement joins TRBV18 to TRBJ1-4; D possibly corresponds to TRBD1 (6 bases). CDR1 KGHSH and CDR2 LQKENI come from the germline V gene. The length of the CDR3 is 15 residues. The V end was cut by 0 bases, the J end by 6 bases, with 11 bases between. In DNA, the CDR3 is TGTGCCAGCTCACCACCGAACAGGGTGGATGAAAAACTGTTTTTT. It encodes CASSPPNRVDEKLFF.

The chain joins TRBV9 to TRBJ1-1, with a tentative D call TRBD1 (5 bases). This CDR3 has 12 amino acids. Germline V CDR1 and CDR2: SGDLS, YYNGEE. Trimming shortened V by 7 bases and J by 0 bases, and 7 bases separated the two germline ends. The CDR3 coding sequence is TGTGCCAGCCAGGGCATGAACACTGAAGCTTTCTTT. Its translation: CASQGMNTEAFF. The full variable domain, in which reference TRBV9 and TRBJ1-1 provide the parts outside the CDR3, is DSGVTQTPKHLITATGQRVTLRCSPRSGDLSVYWYQQSLDQGLQFLIQYYNGEERAKGNILERFSAQQFPDLHSELNLSSLELGDSALYFCASQGMNTEAFFGQGTRLTVV.

A few counts support this clone. The V and J genes are TRBV6-5 and TRBJ1-1; a possible D gene is TRBD1 (5 bases). Deletions cut 6 bases from V and 4 bases from J, with 15 bases between. CDR1 is MNHEY and CDR2 is SVGAGI in the germline V gene. There are 14 residues in the CDR3. CDR3 loop: CASSSGVGGTEAFF. The CDR3 region has the DNA TGTGCCAGCAGCTCAGGAGTTGGGGGCACTGAAGCTTTCTTT.

This clone appeared a single time. The rearrangement uses TRBV6-5 and TRBJ1-1; D might be TRBD1 (5 bases). V was shortened by 0 bases and J by 4 bases, with 15 bases between the two germline ends. This CDR3 has 16 residues. From germline, CDR1 is MNHEY and CDR2 SVGAGI. The chain's CDR3 is CASSYSNQGGGTEAFF. CDR3 coding DNA: TGTGCCAGCAGTTACTCGAATCAGGGAGGTGGCACTGAAGCTTTCTTT.

The rearrangement uses TRBV2 and TRBJ1-5, with 7 bases fitting TRBD1. J lost 16 bases, V lost 6 bases, and 9 bases had no gene match. CDR3 length: 11 amino acids. The germline CDR1 and CDR2 sequences are SNHLY and FYNNEI. The chain's CDR3 is CASRTGALSHF. Here the CDR3 DNA reads TGTGCCAGCAGAACAGGGGCCCTTTCTCATTTT.

V usage is TRBV4-1 and J usage is TRBJ1-6; 11 bases agree with TRBD1. The CDR3 is 16 amino acids. Unmatched junction bases numbered 5, after V lost 4 bases and J lost 6 bases. The germline V gene encodes CDR1 MGHRA and CDR2 YSYEKL. The CDR3 loop reads CASSLGQGAANSPLHF. The CDR3 nucleotides are TGCGCCAGCAGCCTCGGACAGGGGGCCGCTAATTCACCCCTCCACTTT.

The V call is TRBV5-1, the J call TRBJ2-5, with TRBD2 matching over 10 bases. The V gene end was trimmed by 2 bases and the J gene end by 5 bases; junction bases not matched to a gene: 9. This CDR3 spans 16 amino acids. Germline loops: CDR1 SGHRS, CDR2 YFSETQ. In DNA form, the CDR3 reads TGCGCCAGCAGCTTATCCTTAGCGGGAGGTGGCGAGACCCAGTACTTC. Protein: CASSLSLAGGGETQYF.

This rearrangement joins TRBV6-5 to TRBJ1-2; possible D gene TRBD1, 6 bases. Germline CDR1 and CDR2: MNHEY and SVGAGI. This CDR3 is built from 14 residues. Deletions cut 7 bases from V and 0 bases from J, with 12 bases between. CDR3: CASTDRDTNYGYTF. In nucleotides, the CDR3 is TGTGCCAGCACAGATCGGGACACTAACTATGGCTACACCTTC.

CDR3 sequence: CASSLFRGAEKLFF. For the CDR3, the DNA is TGTGCCAGCAGTTTATTTAGGGGGGCTGAAAAACTGTTTTTT. The chain uses TRBV27 and TRBJ1-4; D may be TRBD1 (6 bases). V lost 1 base to trimming and J lost 7 bases, with 10 bases between them. Germline V gene lookup returns CDR1 MNHEY and CDR2 SMNVEV (reference sequence). The CDR3 length is 14 residues.

This clone was detected only a few times. This chain uses TRBV19 with TRBJ1-1; weak D call: TRBD1 (6 bases). V was clipped by 5 bases and J by 5 bases, with 12 bases between them. The CDR3 spans 13 residues. Germline V gene lookup returns CDR1 LNHDA and CDR2 SQIVND (reference sequence). The CDR3 nucleotides read TGTGCCAGTAGTGTACAGGGCCGGACTGAAGCTTTCTTT. As protein: CASSVQGRTEAFF.

This rearrangement joins TRBV18 to TRBJ2-5; 8 bases match TRBD1. Germline CDR1 reads KGHSH; CDR2 reads LQKENI. The CDR3 totals 14 residues. V lost 3 bases and J lost 4; bases outside the gene matches: 4. This CDR3 reads CASSPSTGGETQYF. The CDR3, as DNA: TGTGCCAGCTCACCGTCTACAGGGGGAGAGACCCAGTACTTC.

The gene calls are TRBV7-9 and TRBJ1-2, with D unclear. CDR1 and CDR2 from the germline V gene are SEHNR and FQNEAQ (reference sequence). V shed 1 base and J shed 0 bases, with 6 bases lying between them. The CDR3 has 14 residues. DNA for the CDR3: TGTGCCAGCAGCTTAGATTTTACTAACTATGGCTACACCTTC. Protein: CASSLDFTNYGYTF.